These T cell receptor beta chains were read from a single sample in a study of preoperative IRX-2 immunotherapy in early breast cancer. TCRdb's table, derived via immunoSEQ multiplex PCR, lists solely in-frame clones and lacks some. The repertoire holds approximately 96,000 clones, with roughly 89% as singletons. Source: tumor tissue, taken after IRX-2 immunotherapy. These receptor sequences come from a human donor with breast cancer. CDR3s leave out the opening cysteine and the closing phenylalanine or tryptophan.

v_call: TRBV14; cdr3_aa: ASSQVGTGYYGYT
v_call: TRBV6-8; cdr3_aa: AISRTLDSLPAGNTIY
v_call: TRBV28; cdr3_aa: ASSPGNRDEAF
v_call: TRBV5-1; cdr3_aa: ASSLESSSYNEQF
v_call: TRBV19; cdr3_aa: ASSLRGQVGELF
v_call: TRBV19; cdr3_aa: ASSIVGGRNEQF
v_call: TRBV6-7; cdr3_aa: ASSYSTTSTDTQY
v_call: TRBV19; cdr3_aa: ASSINGNYGYT
v_call: TRBV11-3; cdr3_aa: ASSLGTGLDEQY
v_call: TRBV11-3; cdr3_aa: ASSKGQGALHEQF
v_call: TRBV18; cdr3_aa: ASSESTGVIYGYT
v_call: TRBV15; cdr3_aa: ATSRKGLAGGVSSTDTQY
v_call: TRBV18; cdr3_aa: ASSEGQGREQY
v_call: TRBV18; cdr3_aa: ASSPGQLNYGYT
v_call: TRBV5-1; cdr3_aa: ASSLGLGGYEQY
v_call: TRBV19; cdr3_aa: ASSSTNPPDTQY